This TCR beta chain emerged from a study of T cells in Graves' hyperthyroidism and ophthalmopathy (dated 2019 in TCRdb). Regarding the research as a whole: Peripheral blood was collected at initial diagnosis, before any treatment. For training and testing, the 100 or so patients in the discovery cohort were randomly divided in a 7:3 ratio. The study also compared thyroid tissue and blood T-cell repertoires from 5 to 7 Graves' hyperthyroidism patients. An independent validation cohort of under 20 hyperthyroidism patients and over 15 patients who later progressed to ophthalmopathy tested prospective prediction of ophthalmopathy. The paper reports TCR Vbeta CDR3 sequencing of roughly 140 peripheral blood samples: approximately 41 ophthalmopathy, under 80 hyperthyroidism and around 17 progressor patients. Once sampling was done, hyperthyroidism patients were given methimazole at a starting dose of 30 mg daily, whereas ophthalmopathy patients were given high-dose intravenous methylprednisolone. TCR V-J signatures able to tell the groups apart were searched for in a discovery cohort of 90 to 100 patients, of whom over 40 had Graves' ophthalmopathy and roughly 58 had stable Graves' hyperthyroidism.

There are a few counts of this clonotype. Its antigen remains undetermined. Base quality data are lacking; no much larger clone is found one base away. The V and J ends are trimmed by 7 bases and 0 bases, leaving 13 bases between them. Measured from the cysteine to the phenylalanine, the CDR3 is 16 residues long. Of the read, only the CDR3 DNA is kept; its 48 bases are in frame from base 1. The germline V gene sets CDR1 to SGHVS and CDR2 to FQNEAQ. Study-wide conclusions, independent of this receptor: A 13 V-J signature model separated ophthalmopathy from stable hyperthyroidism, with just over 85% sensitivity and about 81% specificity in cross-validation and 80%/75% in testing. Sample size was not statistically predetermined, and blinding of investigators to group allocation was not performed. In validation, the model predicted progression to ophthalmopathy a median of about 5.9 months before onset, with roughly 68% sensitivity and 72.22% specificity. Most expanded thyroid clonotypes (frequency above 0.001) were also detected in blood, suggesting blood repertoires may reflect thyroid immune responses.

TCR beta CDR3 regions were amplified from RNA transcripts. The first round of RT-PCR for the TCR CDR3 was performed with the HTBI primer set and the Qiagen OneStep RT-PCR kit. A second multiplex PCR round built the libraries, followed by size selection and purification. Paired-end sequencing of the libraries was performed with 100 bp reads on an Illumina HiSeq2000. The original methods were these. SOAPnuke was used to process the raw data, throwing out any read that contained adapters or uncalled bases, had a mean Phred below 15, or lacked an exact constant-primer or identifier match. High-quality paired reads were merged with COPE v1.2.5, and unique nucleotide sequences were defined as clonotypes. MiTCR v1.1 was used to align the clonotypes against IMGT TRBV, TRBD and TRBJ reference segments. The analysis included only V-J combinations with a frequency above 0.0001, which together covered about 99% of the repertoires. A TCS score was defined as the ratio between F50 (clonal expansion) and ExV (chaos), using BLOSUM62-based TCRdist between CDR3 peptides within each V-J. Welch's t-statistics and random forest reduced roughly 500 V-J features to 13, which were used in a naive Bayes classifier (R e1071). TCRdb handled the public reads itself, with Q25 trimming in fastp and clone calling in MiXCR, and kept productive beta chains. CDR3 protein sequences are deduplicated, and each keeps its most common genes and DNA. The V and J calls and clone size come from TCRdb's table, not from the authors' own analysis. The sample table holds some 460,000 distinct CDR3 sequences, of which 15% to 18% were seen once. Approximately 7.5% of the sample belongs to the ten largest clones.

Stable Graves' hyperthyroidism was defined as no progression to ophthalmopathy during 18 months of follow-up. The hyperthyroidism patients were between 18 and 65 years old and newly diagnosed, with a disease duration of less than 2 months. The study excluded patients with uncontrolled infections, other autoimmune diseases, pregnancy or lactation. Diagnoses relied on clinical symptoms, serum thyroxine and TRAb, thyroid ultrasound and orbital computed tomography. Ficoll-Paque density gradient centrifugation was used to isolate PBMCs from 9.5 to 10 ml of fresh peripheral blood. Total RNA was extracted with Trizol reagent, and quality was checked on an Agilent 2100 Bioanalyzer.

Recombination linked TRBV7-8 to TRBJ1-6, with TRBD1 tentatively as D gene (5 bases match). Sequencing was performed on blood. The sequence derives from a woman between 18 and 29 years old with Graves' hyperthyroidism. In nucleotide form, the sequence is TGTGCCAGCATCGCGTCCGGGGGCTCCTATAATTCACCCCTCCACTTT. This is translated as CASIASGGSYNSPLHF.